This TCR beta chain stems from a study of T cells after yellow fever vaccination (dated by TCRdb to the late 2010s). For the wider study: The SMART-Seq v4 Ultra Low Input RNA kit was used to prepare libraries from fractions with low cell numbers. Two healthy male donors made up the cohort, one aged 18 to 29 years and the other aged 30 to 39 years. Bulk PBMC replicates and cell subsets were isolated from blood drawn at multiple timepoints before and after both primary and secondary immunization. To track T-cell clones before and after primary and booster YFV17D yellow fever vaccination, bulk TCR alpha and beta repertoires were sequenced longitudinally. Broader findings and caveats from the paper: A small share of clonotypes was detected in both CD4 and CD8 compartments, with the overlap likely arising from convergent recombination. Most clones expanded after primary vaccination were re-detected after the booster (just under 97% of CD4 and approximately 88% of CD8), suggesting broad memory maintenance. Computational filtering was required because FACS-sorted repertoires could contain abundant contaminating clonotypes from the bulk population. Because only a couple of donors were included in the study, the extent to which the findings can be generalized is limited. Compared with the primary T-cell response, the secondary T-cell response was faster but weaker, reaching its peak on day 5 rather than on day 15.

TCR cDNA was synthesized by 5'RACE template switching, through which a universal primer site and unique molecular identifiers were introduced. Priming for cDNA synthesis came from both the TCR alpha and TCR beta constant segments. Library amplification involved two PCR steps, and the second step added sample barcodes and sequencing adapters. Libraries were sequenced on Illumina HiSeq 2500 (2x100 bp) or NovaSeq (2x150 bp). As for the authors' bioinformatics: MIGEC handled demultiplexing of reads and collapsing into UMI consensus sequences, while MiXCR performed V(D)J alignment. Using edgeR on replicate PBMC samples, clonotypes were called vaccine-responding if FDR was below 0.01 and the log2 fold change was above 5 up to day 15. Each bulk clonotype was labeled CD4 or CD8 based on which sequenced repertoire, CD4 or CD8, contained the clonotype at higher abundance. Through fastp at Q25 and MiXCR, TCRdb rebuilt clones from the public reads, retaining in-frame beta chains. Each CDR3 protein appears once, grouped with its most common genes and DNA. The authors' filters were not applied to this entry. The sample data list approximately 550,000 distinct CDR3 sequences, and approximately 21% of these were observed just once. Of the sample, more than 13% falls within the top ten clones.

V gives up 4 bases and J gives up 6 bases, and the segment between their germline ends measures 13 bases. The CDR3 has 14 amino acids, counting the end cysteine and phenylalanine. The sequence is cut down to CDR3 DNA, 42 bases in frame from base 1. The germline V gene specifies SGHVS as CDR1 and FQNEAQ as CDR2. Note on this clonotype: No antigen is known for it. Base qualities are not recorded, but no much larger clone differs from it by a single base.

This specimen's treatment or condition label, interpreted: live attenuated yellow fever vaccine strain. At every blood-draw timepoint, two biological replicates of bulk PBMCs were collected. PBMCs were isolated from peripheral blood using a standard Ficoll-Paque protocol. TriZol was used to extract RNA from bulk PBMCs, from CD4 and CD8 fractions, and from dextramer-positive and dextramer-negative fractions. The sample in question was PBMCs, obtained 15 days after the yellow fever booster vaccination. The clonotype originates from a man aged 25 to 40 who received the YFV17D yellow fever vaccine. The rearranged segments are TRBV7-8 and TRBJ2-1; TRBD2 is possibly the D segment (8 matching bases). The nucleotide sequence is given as TGTGCCAGCAGCTCACGGGAGGGGGCCAATGAGCAGTTCTTC. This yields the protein CASSSREGANEQFF.